These T cell receptor beta chains were read from a single sample in a study of spatial heterogeneity in lung cancer. TCRdb itself ran the 5' RACE reads through MiXCR, one entry per CDR3 protein. The sample has roughly 48,000 distinct CDR3 sequences, over 9.5% seen once; the top ten hold 35% to 45%. The sample in question was PBMCs, obtained at surgery. The receptors here all came from a female donor with early-stage non-small cell lung cancer. The CDR3 runs from the conserved cysteine through the conserved F or W. D genes are given only for firm matches. The size field is filled for only some rows; it gives once, few, many or a size class.

>.|TRBJ2-1|TRBV2|17|many
CASSEDRGSSNYNEQFF
TGTGCCAGCAGTGAGGATCGGGGGTCGTCCAACTACAATGAGCAGTTCTTC
>.|TRBJ2-2|TRBV5-1|16|once
CASSLSRGAGTGELFF
TGCGCCAGCAGCTTGTCCCGCGGGGCAGGCACCGGGGAGCTGTTTTTT
>.|TRBJ2-2|TRBV6-1|13|few
CATPRGNTGELFF
TGTGCCACCCCCCGGGGAAACACCGGGGAGCTGTTTTTT
>.|TRBJ1-1|TRBV6-2/TRBV6-3|14|.
CASSYEGGRTEAFF
TGTGCCAGCAGTTACGAGGGGGGGAGAACTGAAGCTTTCTTT
>.|TRBJ1-1|TRBV7-6|13|few
CASSLKQGTEAFF
TGTGCCAGCAGCTTAAAGCAGGGAACTGAAGCTTTCTTT
>TRBD2|TRBJ2-3|TRBV19|14|.
CASSTGGGTDTQYF
TGTGCCAGTAGCACGGGGGGGGGGACAGATACGCAGTATTTT
>TRBD2|TRBJ2-3|TRBV5-4|13|.
CASTSTSGDTQYF
TGTGCCAGCACCTCGACTAGCGGAGATACGCAGTATTTT
>TRBD2|TRBJ2-1|TRBV18|16|.
CASSMGLAGIYNEQFF
TGTGCCAGCTCAATGGGACTAGCGGGGATCTACAATGAGCAGTTCTTC
>.|TRBJ1-1|TRBV7-3|17|.
CASSKDSLNFGSTEAFF
TGTGCCAGCAGCAAGGACTCGTTGAACTTTGGTAGCACTGAAGCTTTCTTT
>.|TRBJ1-1|TRBV9|14|few
CASSVADRNTEAFF
TGTGCCAGCAGCGTAGCGGACAGGAACACTGAAGCTTTCTTT
>.|TRBJ2-7|TRBV5-6|13|many
CASSFSSAGEQYF
TGTGCCAGCAGCTTTTCGTCCGCGGGGGAGCAGTACTTC
>.|TRBJ1-1|TRBV6-2/TRBV6-3|14|many
CASYNLGKNTEAFF
TGTGCCAGCTACAACCTTGGGAAAAACACTGAAGCTTTCTTT
>.|TRBJ1-1|TRBV4-2|15|.
CASSQPQAGNTEAFF
TGTGCCAGCAGCCAACCCCAGGCGGGGAACACTGAAGCTTTCTTT
>TRBD2|TRBJ2-1|TRBV2|15|once
CASSPRLAGGHEQFF
TGTGCCAGCAGTCCTCGACTAGCGGGGGGGCATGAGCAGTTCTTC
>TRBD2|TRBJ2-5|TRBV7-8|16|.
CASSFSYGGAEETQYF
TGTGCCAGCAGCTTTTCTTACGGGGGGGCTGAAGAGACCCAGTACTTC
>.|TRBJ2-7|TRBV29-1|11|many
CSVGTANEQYF
TGCAGCGTGGGAACAGCGAACGAGCAGTACTTC
>TRBD2|TRBJ2-5|TRBV2|15|few
CASSAGGLDQETQYF
TGTGCCAGCAGTGCCGGTGGACTAGACCAAGAGACCCAGTACTTC
>TRBD2|TRBJ2-7|TRBV28|14|many
CASSLAGTTREQYF
TGTGCCAGCAGTTTAGCCGGGACTACCCGCGAGCAGTACTTC
>.|TRBJ2-7|TRBV7-2|15|few
CASSSRTKSIYEQYF
TGTGCCAGCAGCTCTCGAACGAAGTCAATCTACGAGCAGTACTTC
>.|TRBJ2-7|TRBV7-8|15|few
CASSLEGGSSYEQYF
TGTGCCAGCAGCTTAGAGGGTGGGAGCTCCTACGAGCAGTACTTC
>TRBD1|TRBJ2-7|TRBV28|14|many
CASRSGTGAYEQYF
TGTGCCAGCAGGTCCGGGACAGGGGCCTACGAGCAGTACTTC
>TRBD1|TRBJ1-2|TRBV6-5|15|few
CASSFIQGEPTGYTF
TGTGCCAGCAGTTTTATACAGGGGGAACCGACTGGCTACACCTTC
>.|TRBJ1-3|TRBV2|16|few
CASSGGRPSSGNTIYF
TGTGCCAGCAGTGGGGGCAGGCCGAGCTCTGGAAACACCATATATTTT
>TRBD2|TRBJ2-7|TRBV7-9|22|.
CASSAPGTPLGTSGGALGEQYF
TGTGCCAGCAGCGCCCCCGGGACACCCCTGGGAACTAGCGGGGGCGCGCTAGGCGAGCAGTACTTC
>.|TRBJ2-5|TRBV11-2|15|many
CASSFVWGPDETQYF
TGTGCCAGCAGCTTCGTTTGGGGGCCTGACGAGACCCAGTACTTC
>TRBD1|TRBJ1-1|TRBV11-2|14|few
CASSAGQRYAEAFF
TGTGCCAGCAGCGCGGGACAGCGGTACGCTGAAGCTTTCTTT
>.|TRBJ2-2|TRBV19|12|few
CASSPALGELFF
TGTGCCAGTAGTCCAGCCCTCGGGGAGCTGTTTTTT
>.|TRBJ2-3|TRBV28|14|.
CASSLISVTDTQYF
TGTGCCAGCAGTTTAATTTCCGTCACAGATACGCAGTATTTT
>.|TRBJ2-1|TRBV10-3|13|few
CAISDMKGNEQFF
TGTGCCATCAGTGATATGAAGGGGAATGAGCAGTTCTTC
>.|TRBJ1-6|TRBV6-5|14|few
CATGANSYNSPLHF
TGTGCCACCGGGGCAAACTCCTATAATTCACCCCTCCACTTT
>.|TRBJ2-7|TRBV20-1|13|many
CSAREQGSNEQYF
TGCAGTGCTAGAGAACAGGGAAGCAACGAGCAGTACTTC
>TRBD2|TRBJ2-3|TRBV7-9|16|many
CASSSQTSGGRLEQYF
TGTGCCAGCAGCTCCCAGACTAGCGGGGGAAGACTGGAGCAGTATTTT
>.|TRBJ1-1|TRBV6-5|16|.
CASSYLGNSVSTEAFF
TGTGCCAGCAGTTACCTGGGGAATAGCGTAAGCACTGAAGCTTTCTTT
>TRBD1|TRBJ2-2|TRBV12-3/TRBV12-4|14|.
CASGRTGNTGELFF
TGTGCCAGCGGTCGGACAGGGAACACCGGGGAGCTGTTTTTT
>TRBD1|TRBJ1-6|TRBV9|15|many
CASSEGDRANSPLHF
TGTGCCAGCAGCGAGGGGGACAGGGCCAATTCACCCCTCCACTTT
>.|TRBJ1-1|TRBV7-9|14|many
CASSPGTENTEAFF
TGTGCCAGCAGCCCCGGGACGGAGAACACTGAAGCTTTCTTT
>.|TRBJ1-2|TRBV28|14|few
CASTTRQPNPGYTF
TGTGCCAGCACCACGAGGCAGCCTAATCCTGGCTACACCTTC
>.|TRBJ1-1|TRBV20-1|16|medium-sized
CSARDTIGTGDTEAFF
TGCAGTGCTAGAGATACAATAGGAACGGGGGACACTGAAGCTTTCTTT
>.|TRBJ2-1|TRBV5-1|15|few
CASSQLAAGENEQFF
TGCGCCAGCAGCCAACTAGCAGCCGGGGAGAATGAGCAGTTCTTC
>.|TRBJ1-3|TRBV6-1|15|.
CASGRDQGLGNTIYF
TGTGCCAGCGGAAGGGACCAGGGGCTGGGAAACACCATATATTTT
>TRBD2|TRBJ2-3|TRBV28|14|few
CASTLAGGPDTQYF
TGTGCCAGCACCCTAGCGGGGGGGCCAGATACGCAGTATTTT
>TRBD2|TRBJ2-3|TRBV2|16|many
CASSDGTSPSTDTQYF
TGTGCCAGCAGTGACGGGACTAGCCCCAGCACAGATACGCAGTATTTT
>.|TRBJ2-3|TRBV12-3/TRBV12-4|14|many
CASSPRASTDTQYF
TGTGCCAGCAGTCCCCGGGCTAGCACAGATACGCAGTATTTT
>.|TRBJ2-7|TRBV4-2|14|few
CASSQDGATYEQYF
TGTGCCAGCAGCCAAGATGGAGCCACCTACGAGCAGTACTTC
>TRBD1|TRBJ1-6|TRBV5-1|16|many
CASSLNEQGPNSPLHF
TGCGCCAGCAGCTTGAACGAACAGGGGCCTAATTCACCCCTCCACTTT
>.|TRBJ2-1|TRBV19|14|.
CASSFWGGPNEQFF
TGTGCCAGTAGTTTCTGGGGGGGGCCGAATGAGCAGTTCTTC
>.|TRBJ2-3|TRBV30|12|few
CAWSRSGDTQYF
TGTGCCTGGAGTAGGAGCGGGGATACGCAGTATTTT
>.|TRBJ1-2|TRBV4-2|13|.
CASSPGKTYGYTF
TGTGCCAGCAGCCCTGGGAAGACCTATGGCTACACCTTC
>TRBD2|TRBJ2-3|TRBV28|14|few
CASRAGLSTDTQYF
TGTGCCAGCAGAGCGGGGTTGAGCACAGATACGCAGTATTTT
>.|TRBJ1-4|TRBV4-3|13|few
CASSQTTGRKLFF
TGCGCCAGCAGCCAGACCACAGGGAGAAAACTGTTTTTT
>TRBD1|TRBJ1-2|TRBV28|14|many
CATPAGTGNYGYTF
TGTGCCACCCCAGCAGGGACAGGGAACTATGGCTACACCTTC
>TRBD1|TRBJ1-2|TRBV12-3/TRBV12-4|14|few
CASSGDSLEYGYTF
TGTGCCAGCAGTGGGGACAGTCTTGAGTATGGCTACACCTTC
>.|TRBJ2-7|TRBV12-3/TRBV12-4|16|few
CASSGGGGAWGYEQYF
TGTGCCAGCAGTGGGGGCGGGGGCGCTTGGGGCTACGAGCAGTACTTC
>TRBD2|TRBJ2-3|TRBV6-5|16|.
CASSYTSGGESDTQYF
TGTGCCAGCAGTTACACTAGCGGGGGGGAATCAGATACGCAGTATTTT
>TRBD2|TRBJ2-3|TRBV27|16|few
CASSLVGGGAADTQYF
TGTGCCAGCAGTTTAGTCGGCGGGGGGGCCGCAGATACGCAGTATTTT